Listed below are T cell receptor beta chains from one sample, sequenced in a study of blood T cell repertoires in COVID-19. Libraries were prepared by immunoSEQ multiplex PCR; TCRdb keeps only in-frame clonotypes and omits some of them. The sample records roughly 140,000 clones, approximately 81% being singletons. Input material: peripheral blood. The receptors derive from a woman aged 55-69 years with COVID-19, enrolled during active disease. Each CDR3 is given with its conserved first and last residue. Clone size, where shown, is once, few, many, or a class for clones that have expanded.

j_call v_call cdr3_length clone_size cdr3_aa
TRBJ2-1 TRBV9 11 . CASSLGGYQFF
TRBJ1-1 TRBV7-6 14 . CASSLVGRSTEAFF
TRBJ2-7 TRBV6-1 14 . CASSENGRAYEQYF
TRBJ2-3 TRBV14 15 . CASSRRERGTDTQYF
TRBJ1-2 TRBV30 15 few CAWSVQIGSAYGYTF
TRBJ2-1 TRBV24-1 13 . CATGGVAYNEQFF
TRBJ1-3 TRBV25-1 15 . CASSARGGSGNTIYF
TRBJ2-6 TRBV19 19 . CASSERQGASLSGANVLTF
TRBJ2-5 TRBV7-9 15 . CASSLGGAGGETQYF
TRBJ2-6 TRBV11-2 14 . CASSRRDRAPVLTF
TRBJ1-3 TRBV5-4 13 . CASTFRGGNTIYF
TRBJ1-3 TRBV9 14 . CASSGASSGNTIYF
TRBJ1-2 TRBV6-4 14 . CASSPGTTLLGYTF
TRBJ2-3 TRBV10-3 16 . CAISELATPNADTQYF
TRBJ1-1 TRBV10-1 14 . CASSESAGPTEAFF
TRBJ2-1 TRBV5-1 15 few CASSTLGGRSNEQFF
TRBJ2-7 TRBV29-1 13 . CSVEADRTYEQYF
TRBJ2-3 TRBV6-2/TRBV6-3 16 . CASSWPTSGRTDTQYF
TRBJ2-3 TRBV27 17 . CASSSQRLADSTDTQYF
TRBJ1-1 TRBV10-1 13 . CASSARGSTEAFF
TRBJ2-1 TRBV3-1/TRBV3-2 18 . CASSRLIGLAGADNEQFF
TRBJ2-1 TRBV5-1 17 . CASSGFLRQDSYNEQFF
TRBJ2-5 TRBV27 15 . CASSLLAGGQETQYF
TRBJ2-1 TRBV10-3 13 few CAISGSSEREQFF